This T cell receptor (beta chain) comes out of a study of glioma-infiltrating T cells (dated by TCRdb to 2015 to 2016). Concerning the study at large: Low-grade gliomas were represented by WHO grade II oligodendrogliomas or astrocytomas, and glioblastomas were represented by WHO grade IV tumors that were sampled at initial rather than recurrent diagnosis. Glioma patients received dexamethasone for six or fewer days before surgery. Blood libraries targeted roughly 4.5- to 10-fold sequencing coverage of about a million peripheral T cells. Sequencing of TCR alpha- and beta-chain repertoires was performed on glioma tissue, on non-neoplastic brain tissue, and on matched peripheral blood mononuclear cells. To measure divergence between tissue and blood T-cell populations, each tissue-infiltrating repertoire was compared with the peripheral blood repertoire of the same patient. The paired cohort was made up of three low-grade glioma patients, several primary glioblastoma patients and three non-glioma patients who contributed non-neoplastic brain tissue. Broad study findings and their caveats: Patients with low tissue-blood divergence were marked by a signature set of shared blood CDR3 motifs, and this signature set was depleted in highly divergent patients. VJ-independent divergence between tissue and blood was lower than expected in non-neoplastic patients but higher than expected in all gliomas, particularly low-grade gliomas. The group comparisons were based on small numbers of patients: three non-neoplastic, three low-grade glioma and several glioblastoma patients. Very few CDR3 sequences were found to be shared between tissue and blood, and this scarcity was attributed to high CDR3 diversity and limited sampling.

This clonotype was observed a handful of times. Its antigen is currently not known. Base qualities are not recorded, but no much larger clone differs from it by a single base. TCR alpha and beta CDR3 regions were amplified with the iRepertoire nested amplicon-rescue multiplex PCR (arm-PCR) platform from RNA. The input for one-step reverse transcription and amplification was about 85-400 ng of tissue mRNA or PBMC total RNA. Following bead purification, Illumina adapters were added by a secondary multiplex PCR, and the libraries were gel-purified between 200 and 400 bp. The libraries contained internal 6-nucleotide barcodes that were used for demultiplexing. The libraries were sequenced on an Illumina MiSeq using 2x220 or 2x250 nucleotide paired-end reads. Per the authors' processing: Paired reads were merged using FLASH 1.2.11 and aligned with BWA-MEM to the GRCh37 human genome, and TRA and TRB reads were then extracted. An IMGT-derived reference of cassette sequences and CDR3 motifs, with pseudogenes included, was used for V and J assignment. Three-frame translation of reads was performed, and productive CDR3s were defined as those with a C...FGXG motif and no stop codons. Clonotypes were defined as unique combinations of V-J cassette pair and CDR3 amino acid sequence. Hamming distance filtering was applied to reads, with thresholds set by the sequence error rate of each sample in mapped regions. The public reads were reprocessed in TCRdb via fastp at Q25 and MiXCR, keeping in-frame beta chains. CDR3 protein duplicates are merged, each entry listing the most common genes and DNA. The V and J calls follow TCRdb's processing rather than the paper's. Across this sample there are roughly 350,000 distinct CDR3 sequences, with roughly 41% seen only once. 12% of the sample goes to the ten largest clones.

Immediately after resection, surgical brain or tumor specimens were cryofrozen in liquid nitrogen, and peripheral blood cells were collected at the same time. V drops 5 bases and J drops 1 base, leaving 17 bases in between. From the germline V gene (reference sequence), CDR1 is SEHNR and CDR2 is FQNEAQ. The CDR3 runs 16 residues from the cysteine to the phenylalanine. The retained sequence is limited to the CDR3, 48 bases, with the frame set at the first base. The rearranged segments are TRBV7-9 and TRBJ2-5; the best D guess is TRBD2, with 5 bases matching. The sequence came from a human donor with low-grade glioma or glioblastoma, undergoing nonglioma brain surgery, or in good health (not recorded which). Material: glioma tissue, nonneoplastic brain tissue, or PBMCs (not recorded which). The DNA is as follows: TGTGCCAGCAGCCCGAGCTTCCGGAGGCTCCAAGAGACCCAGTACTTC. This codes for CASSPSFRRLQETQYF.